The clone carrying this T cell receptor beta chain occurred many times. Trimming removed 11 bases at V and 5 bases at J, with 19 bases between. The CDR3 extends over 13 amino acids. CDR1 and CDR2 (germline): ENHRY, SYGVKD. The data originate from a study of Graves' ophthalmopathy and Graves' hyperthyroidism. Amplifying from RNA transcripts, the study obtained TCR beta CDR3 regions. Second-round multiplex PCR came after first-round RT-PCR with HTBI primers. Via MiXCR, TCRdb re-called the multiplex PCR reads, giving one row per CDR3 protein. The table has hundreds of thousands of distinct CDR3 sequences, around 42% seen once.

The receptor was derived from an adult man with Graves' ophthalmopathy. The sample taken for sequencing was peripheral blood. The chain carries TRBV10-3 and TRBJ2-7; TRBD2 might be the D (5 bases). The CDR3 bases are TGTGCCTCGAAGACTCGAGGGCTTGACGAGCAGTACTTC. Translating it yields CASKTRGLDEQYF.